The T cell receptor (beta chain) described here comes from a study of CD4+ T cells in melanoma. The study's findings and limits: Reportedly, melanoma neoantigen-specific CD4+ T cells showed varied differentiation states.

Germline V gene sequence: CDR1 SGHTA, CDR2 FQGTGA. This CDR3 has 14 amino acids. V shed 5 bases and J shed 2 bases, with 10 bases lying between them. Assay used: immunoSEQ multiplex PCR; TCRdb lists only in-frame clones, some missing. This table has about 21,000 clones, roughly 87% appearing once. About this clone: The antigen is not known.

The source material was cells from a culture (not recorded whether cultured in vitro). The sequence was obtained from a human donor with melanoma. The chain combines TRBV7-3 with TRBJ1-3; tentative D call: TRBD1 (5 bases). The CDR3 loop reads CASSRDGTGNTIYF. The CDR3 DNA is TGTGCCAGCAGCCGGGACGGCACTGGAAACACCATATATTTT. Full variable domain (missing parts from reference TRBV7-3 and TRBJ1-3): GAGVSQTPSNKVTEKGKYVELRCDPISGHTALYWYRQSLGQGPEFLIYFQGTGAADDSGLPNDRFFAVRPEGSVSTLKIQRTERGDSAVYLCASSRDGTGNTIYFGEGSWLTVV.